This T cell receptor beta chain was recorded in a study of CXCR3-negative and CXCR3-positive naive CD8 T cells. The CDR3 spans 17 residues. Germline V lookup: CDR1 SGHVS, CDR2 FQNEAQ. To note about this clonotype: The antigen is unknown.

Study-level points and caveats: For memory CD8+ cells diversity was much lower, but both naive subsets had comparably high diversity. Similar levels of surface CD5 were seen between naive subsets; TCR strength was inferred from TRB CDR3 properties.

Libraries of TRB cDNA were made by 5' RACE and carried UMIs. TCRdb processed the 5' RACE reads again and assigns one entry to each CDR3 protein, with no DNA. The sample features around 40,000 distinct CDR3 sequences, with roughly 14% in its top ten. Sequencing was performed on memory CD8+ T cells from blood. The chain has TRBV7-8 and TRBJ2-2; TCRdb calls TRBD1, which cannot be checked without DNA. This receptor was taken from a human donor in good health. Some clones in this sample may be carry-over from other donors' samples. The CDR3 reads CASSLAFRQGEPGELFF.